A selection of T cell receptor beta chains follows, all from one sample in a study of blood T cell repertoires in COVID-19. TCRdb's copy holds only in-frame clones and misses some; the assay was immunoSEQ multiplex PCR. There are approximately 140,000 clones in the sample; roughly 79% occur only once, and 7% to 10% lies in the top ten. Sequenced sample: peripheral blood. These receptors all come from a human donor with acute or convalescent COVID-19. The donor label of this sample is uncertain. The CDR3 runs from the conserved cysteine through the conserved F or W. Fields, in order: V gene, CDR3 length, CDR3 protein.

>TRBV24-1|13
CATSDRSNQPQHF
>TRBV3-1/TRBV3-2|15
CASSQGPGGNTEAFF
>TRBV5-1|15
CASSLVPDSTGELFF
>TRBV6-5|15
CASSSSGGVADTQYF
>TRBV6-1|13
CASSELGANVLTF
>TRBV6-1|14
CASSEAGQGRGYTF
>TRBV27|14
CASSYGQGKETQYF
>TRBV3-1/TRBV3-2|17
CASSRRTGLSGANVLTF
>TRBV2|16
CASSEAGRGPGYGYTF
>TRBV7-9|15
CASHPTGGWNTEAFF
>TRBV11-2|13
CASTGQAQETQYF
>TRBV7-9|17
CASSPTLYTTSGNTIYF
>TRBV6-1|15
CASSEGARGGTEAFF
>TRBV5-4|15
CASSAGTTNTGELFF
>TRBV7-9|15
CASSVPGLEYEKLFF
>TRBV11-2|14
CASAPQSSGNTIYF
>TRBV5-6|15
CASSLDRGYTGELFF
>TRBV27|15
CASSLLAGVEETQYF
>TRBV24-1|16
CATSGPAGGSYNEQFF
>TRBV29-1|14
CSVDGQGLNEKLFF
>TRBV7-9|15
CASSLGEYRNTEAFF
>TRBV3-1/TRBV3-2|13
CASSQGAVDTQYF
>TRBV7-9|14
CASRRDSLNEKLFF
>TRBV9|15
CASSVDGVKNQPQHF
>TRBV4-1|16
CASSQGNSPSGNTIYF
>TRBV12-2|15
CASRSLGGLGEKLFF
>TRBV6-6|15
CASSYSGEGNQPQHF
>TRBV6-4|13
CASSPSGSYGYTF
>TRBV30|13
CAWSGLANYGYTF
>TRBV13|14
CASSPGQLNTEAFF
>TRBV5-1|18
CASSLEQSWDRARTEAFF